This TCR beta chain was sequenced for a study of blood T cell repertoires in COVID-19. Study in general: Acute and convalescent COVID-19 specimens originated in the United States, Italy and Spain. From T cells, B-cell-depleted T cells, or PBMCs came the material, which was cDNA or gDNA.

Germline values: CDR1 MNHEY, CDR2 SVGAGI. The CDR3 totals 16 residues. V was trimmed by 0 bases and J by 6 bases, leaving 14 bases between them. Authors' data handling: How many nucleated cells were present was estimated from reference gene primer amplification. Data came from immunoSEQ multiplex PCR; TCRdb stores just in-frame clones and leaves some out. V, J and clone size reflect that table, while D and trimming were determined from the DNA. The data contain around 47,000 clones, approximately 85% of them seen just once; the ten biggest clones take up under 30%. The chain links TRBV6-5 to TRBJ2-2, with D perhaps TRBD2 (7 bases). The material sequenced was peripheral blood. This TCR was sampled from a woman older than 75 with COVID-19, enrolled during active disease. The CDR3 is CASSYSNAGGPGELFF. The CDR3 DNA reads TGTGCCAGCAGTTACTCGAATGCCGGGGGGCCCGGGGAGCTGTTTTTT.